The 21 T cell receptor beta chains below come from one sample, sequenced in a study of human T cells and chemical hapten exposure (dated by TCRdb to the early 2020s). The sample's time point label is to be understood as: patch test 2, 6 weeks after DPC sensitization. The treatment or condition label, as the study defines it: therapeutic diphenylcyclopropenone sensitization with weekly scalp DPC. The method was RACE. Sequencing used a NextSeq 500. The public reads were quality trimmed at Q25 with fastp and then assembled into clones with MiXCR by TCRdb, keeping productive beta chains. Each entry merges the rows of one CDR3 protein and shows their most common DNA and genes. This sample comprises some 89,000 distinct CDR3 sequences, more than 8.5% of them detected only once. The ten largest clones take up 2% to 2.5% of the sample. The sequencing here drew on whole blood, taken in connection with sensitization to the hapten diphenylcyclopropenone (DPC). The receptors shown here come from a woman between 25 and 40 years old with alopecia areata. Some clones in this sample may be carry-over from other donors' samples.

Many counts were recorded for this clonotype. J is TRBJ2-1 and V is TRBV4-1; TRBD2 matches 10 bases. Germline CDR1 MGHRA, CDR2 YSYEKL. CDR3 length: 17 amino acids. The junction had 6 bases not matched to a gene; V was cut back by 0 bases and J by 4 bases. Here the CDR3 DNA reads TGCGCCAGCAGCCAAGATTGGGGGACTAGCGAATACAATGAGCAGTTCTTC. Protein product: CASSQDWGTSEYNEQFF.

This clonotype showed up just once. V is TRBV11-1 and J is TRBJ1-6; no reliable D call. The CDR3 has 13 residues. From germline, CDR1 is SGHAT and CDR2 FQDESV (reference sequence). V was pared by 5 bases and J by 5 bases, with 7 bases between. In DNA form, the CDR3 reads TGTGCCAGCAGCCCTGAAGATAATTCACCCCTCCACTTT. This encodes CASSPEDNSPLHF. The entire variable domain, with the rest obtained from reference TRBV11-1 and TRBJ1-6, is as follows: EAEVAQSPRYKITEKSQAVAFWCDPISGHATLYWYRQILGQGPELLVQFQDESVVDDSQLPKDRFSAERLKGVDSTLKIQPAELGDSAMYLCASSPEDNSPLHFGNGTRLTVT.

This clonotype was picked up many times. The J gene is TRBJ2-2, the V gene TRBV6-1; D remains ambiguous. The length of the CDR3 is 17 residues. The V gene lost 2 bases and the J gene lost 2 bases, with 15 bases spanning the gap. The germline V gene has CDR1 MNHNS and CDR2 SASEGT. This CDR3 reads CASSELTGQVNTGELFF. CDR3 nucleotide sequence: TGTGCCAGCAGTGAACTTACCGGCCAGGTTAACACCGGGGAGCTGTTTTTT.

The table lists this clonotype with a few counts. The chain recombines TRBV6-2 or TRBV6-3 with TRBJ2-4, with D tentatively TRBD2 (6 bases). V dropped 7 bases and J dropped 6 bases, with 16 bases sitting between them. Germline CDR1 and CDR2: MNHEY and SVGEGT. CDR3 length: 14 amino acids. The chain's CDR3 is CASNKRGGGNIQYF. The CDR3 nucleotides read TGTGCCAGCAACAAAAGGGGAGGCGGAAACATTCAGTACTTC.

This clonotype was observed at least ten times. J is TRBJ2-7 and V is TRBV7-2; unclear D gene. The length of the CDR3 is 13 residues. V lost 2 bases, J lost 3 bases, and 8 bases lay in between. Looked up from germline, CDR1 is SGHTA and CDR2 is FQGNSA. The CDR3 DNA sequence: TGTGCCAGCAGCTTATCAGCGTTCTACGAGCAGTACTTC. The encoded protein is CASSLSAFYEQYF.

This clonotype was recorded many times. The chain couples TRBV28 to TRBJ2-5; D perhaps matches TRBD2 (6 bases). CDR3 size: 15 residues. Germline lookup yields CDR1 MDHEN and CDR2 SYDVKM. V lost 2 bases, J lost 3 bases, and 13 bases lay in between. CDR3 in DNA: TGTGCCAGCAGTTTAAGACTAGTGCTGAAAGAGACCCAGTACTTC. Translating it yields CASSLRLVLKETQYF.

This clonotype was seen only a few times. The V and J genes are TRBV29-1 and TRBJ1-1; D is uncertain. The ends were cut back, 5 bases at V and 4 bases at J, with 8 bases in the middle. The CDR3 is 11 residues long. CDR1 is SQVTM and CDR2 is ANQGSEA in the germline V gene. The CDR3 loop is CSVKTGTEAFF. CDR3 bases: TGCAGCGTTAAAACGGGCACTGAAGCTTTCTTT.

Ten or more counts support this clonotype. The rearrangement joins TRBV6-1 to TRBJ1-1; TRBD1 aligns across 7 bases. This CDR3 has 13 amino acids. Trimming at V came to 5 bases and at J to 10 bases, leaving 10 bases not matched to a gene. Germline V gene lookup returns CDR1 MNHNS and CDR2 SASEGT. The CDR3 loop reads CASSFAKQGRAFF. CDR3 nucleotide sequence: TGTGCCAGCAGTTTCGCAAAACAGGGGAGAGCTTTCTTT.

The table lists this clonotype with many counts. This rearrangement joins TRBV29-1 to TRBJ2-1; 7 nucleotides align to TRBD1. The CDR3 runs 14 residues. The germline CDR1 and CDR2 sequences are SQVTM and ANQGSEA. V shed 4 bases and J 0 bases; nucleotides not matched to a gene: 3. The CDR3 here is CSVARDSSYNEQFF. CDR3 bases: TGCAGCGTTGCCAGGGACAGCTCCTACAATGAGCAGTTCTTC.

This clonotype was counted many times. This CDR3 is CSAPRGRYSNQPQHF. As DNA, the CDR3 is TGCAGTGCTCCACGGGGGCGATATAGCAATCAGCCCCAGCATTTT. J is TRBJ1-5 and V is TRBV20-1; D possibly corresponds to TRBD1 (6 bases). This CDR3 comprises 15 residues. The germline gives CDR1 DFQATT, CDR2 SNEGSKA (reference sequence). V was shortened by 5 bases and J by 0 bases, with 14 bases between the two germline ends.

The gene calls are TRBV20-1 and TRBJ1-3; D gene uncertain. CDR1 is DFQATT, CDR2 SNEGSKA, per germline (reference sequence). This CDR3 is 13 amino acids long. V shed 3 bases and J shed 2 bases, with 8 bases lying between them. CDR3: CSASTLAGNTIYF. The CDR3 DNA reads TGCAGTGCTAGCACCCTAGCTGGAAACACCATATATTTT.

There are many counts of this clonotype. The V gene is TRBV18, the J gene TRBJ1-3; 10 bases are shared with TRBD1. The CDR3 sequence is 19 residues long. V lost 1 base and J lost 0; bases outside the gene matches: 9. CDR1 is KGHSH, CDR2 LQKENI, per germline. As DNA, the CDR3 is TGTGCCAGCTCACCACGCCCCGGGACAGGGGCTAGCTCTGGAAACACCATATATTTT. It translates to CASSPRPGTGASSGNTIYF.

This clonotype was seen a few times. CDR3 region: CASSRSMGQGPGELFF. The CDR3 nucleotides are TGTGCCAGCAGCCGGAGCATGGGACAGGGCCCCGGGGAGCTGTTTTTT. This chain links TRBV4-2 with TRBJ2-2, with 9 positions matching TRBD1. There are 16 residues in the CDR3. Germline V gene lookup returns CDR1 LGHNA and CDR2 YNFKEQ. V dropped 4 bases and J dropped 6; count of bases not matched to a gene: 9.

Worth noting for this clonotype: Compared with germline, one end of the junction differs, possibly owing to a read error. The chain is built from TRBV19 and TRBJ2-2; the D gene is possibly TRBD1 (6 bases). CDR1 and CDR2 (germline): LNHDA, SQIVND (reference sequence). The CDR3 has 16 residues. The chain's CDR3 is CASRRGQFANTGELVF. CDR3 sequence (DNA): TGTGCCAGTAGGCGCGGACAGTTCGCGAACACCGGGGAGCTGGTTTTT.

In its sample, this clonotype was seen many times. The gene calls are TRBV20-1 and TRBJ1-3, with no clear D. Germline V gene lookup returns CDR1 DFQATT and CDR2 SNEGSKA (reference sequence). CDR3 length: 15 amino acids. V lost 3 bases to trimming and J lost 0 bases, with 12 bases between them. CDR3 region: CSASPTVYSGNTIYF. CDR3 in DNA: TGCAGTGCTAGCCCCACGGTATACTCTGGAAACACCATATATTTT.

This clonotype was recorded at least ten times. The chain links TRBV7-3 to TRBJ2-2; TRBD2 aligns across 8 bases. Germline trimming cut 4 bases from V and 5 bases from J; bases unmatched to any gene: 9. The CDR3 is made up of 16 amino acids. Germline CDR1 reads SGHTA; CDR2 reads FQGTGA. The CDR3 here is CASSSTGGALTGELFF. DNA for the CDR3: TGTGCCAGCAGCTCAACCGGGGGGGCGTTGACCGGGGAGCTGTTTTTT.

This chain links TRBV29-1 with TRBJ1-2, with D possibly matching TRBD1 (6 bases). The CDR3 is made up of 11 amino acids. Trimming took off 4 bases at V and 8 bases at J, with 11 bases between the two ends. Germline V lookup: CDR1 SQVTM, CDR2 ANQGSEA. The CDR3 DNA follows: TGCAGCGTTGTGGGGGCGGAGGGCTACACCTTC. This encodes CSVVGAEGYTF.

This clonotype was found many times. CDR3 sequence (DNA): TGTGCCAGCAGTCTGGGGACAGGGCGGTTCGACAATGAGCAGTTCTTC. Its protein is CASSLGTGRFDNEQFF. The chain uses TRBV5-4 and TRBJ2-1; 9 positions match TRBD1. The trim removed 5 bases at V and 5 bases at J, leaving 11 bases unmatched. Germline loops: CDR1 SGHNT, CDR2 YYREEE (reference sequence). This CDR3 is 16 amino acids long.

The J gene is TRBJ1-2, the V gene TRBV9; no firm D call. V was pared by 0 bases and J by 5 bases, with 14 bases between. The CDR3 sequence is 15 residues long. CDR1 is SGDLS, CDR2 YYNGEE, per germline. The CDR3 region has the DNA TGTGCCAGCAGCGTAGAGACCGCACCGCGGTATGGCTACACCTTC. Translating gives CASSVETAPRYGYTF.

This clonotype has a count of ten or more. In DNA form, the CDR3 reads TGTGCCAGCTCACCTGGACAGGGGCTCGACACTGAAGCTTTCTTT. Translated: CASSPGQGLDTEAFF. The chain couples TRBV18 to TRBJ1-1; 9 bases agree with TRBD1. CDR3 length equals 15 residues. Germline assignment: CDR1 KGHSH and CDR2 LQKENI. Unmatched junction bases numbered 5, after V lost 3 bases and J lost 3 bases.

V is TRBV20-1 and J is TRBJ2-5; D may be TRBD1 or TRBD2 (6 bases each). In germline, CDR1 is DFQATT, CDR2 SNEGSKA (reference sequence). The CDR3 has 13 residues. The V end was cut by 5 bases, the J end by 0 bases, with 10 bases between. The CDR3 sequence is CSAPGAYQETQYF. In DNA, the CDR3 is TGCAGTGCTCCGGGGGCCTACCAAGAGACCCAGTACTTC.